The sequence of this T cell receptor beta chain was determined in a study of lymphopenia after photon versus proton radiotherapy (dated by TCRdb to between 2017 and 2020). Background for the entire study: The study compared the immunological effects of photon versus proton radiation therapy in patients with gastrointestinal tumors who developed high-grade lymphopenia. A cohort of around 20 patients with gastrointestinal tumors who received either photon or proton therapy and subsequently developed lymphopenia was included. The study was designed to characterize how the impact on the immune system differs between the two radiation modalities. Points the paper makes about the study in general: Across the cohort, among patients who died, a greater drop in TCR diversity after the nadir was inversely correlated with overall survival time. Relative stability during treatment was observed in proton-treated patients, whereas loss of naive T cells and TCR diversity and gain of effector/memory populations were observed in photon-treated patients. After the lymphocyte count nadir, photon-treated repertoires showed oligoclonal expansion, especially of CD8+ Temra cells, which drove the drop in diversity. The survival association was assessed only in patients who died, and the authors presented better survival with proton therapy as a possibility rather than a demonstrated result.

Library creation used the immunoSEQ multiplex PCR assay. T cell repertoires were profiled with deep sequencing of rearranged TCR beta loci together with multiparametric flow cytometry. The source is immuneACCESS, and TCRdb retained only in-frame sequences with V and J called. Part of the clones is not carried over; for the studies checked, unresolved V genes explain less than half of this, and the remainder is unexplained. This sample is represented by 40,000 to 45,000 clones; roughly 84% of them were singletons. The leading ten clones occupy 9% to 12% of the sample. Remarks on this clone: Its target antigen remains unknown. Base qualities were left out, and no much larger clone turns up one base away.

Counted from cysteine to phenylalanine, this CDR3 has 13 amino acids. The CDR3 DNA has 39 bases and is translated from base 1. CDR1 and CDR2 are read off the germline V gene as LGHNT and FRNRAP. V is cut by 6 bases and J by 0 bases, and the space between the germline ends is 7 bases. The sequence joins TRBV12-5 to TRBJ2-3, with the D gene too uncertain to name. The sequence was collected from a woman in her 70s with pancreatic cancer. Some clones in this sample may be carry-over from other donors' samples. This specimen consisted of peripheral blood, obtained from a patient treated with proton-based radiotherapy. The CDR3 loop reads CASGSSSTDTQYF. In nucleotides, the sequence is TGTGCTAGTGGGAGTTCTAGCACAGATACGCAGTATTTT.